The 19 T cell receptor beta chains presented below share a single source sample, sequenced in a study of beta chain features in type 1 diabetes. Sequencing targeted expressed TCRB transcripts, as all isolated RNA had been reverse transcribed. Produced via immunoSEQ multiplex PCR; TCRdb's table is partial and in-frame only. The sample includes 450,000 to 550,000 clones, roughly 30% seen only once; the top ten take more than 0.055%. Specimen: naive CD4+ T cells from blood. The origin of the receptors is a man aged 18 to 29 in good health.

The rearrangement joins TRBV7-9 to TRBJ2-5; 9 bases line up with TRBD2. Germline CDR1 is SEHNR and CDR2 is FQNEAQ (reference sequence). The ends lost 8 bases at V and 4 bases at J; junction bases unmatched: 11. This CDR3 spans 15 amino acids. Here the CDR3 DNA reads TGTGCCAGCGGGCGGAGTTTAGCGGGAGCAGAGACCCAGTACTTC. Its protein product is CASGRSLAGAETQYF.

A remark on this clone: The junction does not match germline at one end; this may be a read error. The V and J genes are TRBV7-3 and TRBJ2-1, with D perhaps matching TRBD2 (5 bases). In germline, CDR1 is SGHTA, CDR2 FQGTGA. The CDR3 contains 10 residues. CDR3 sequence: CASGLNGQFF. The DNA of the CDR3 is TGTGCCAGCGGACTCAATGGGCAGTTCTTC.

The V gene is TRBV18, the J gene TRBJ2-3, with D possibly being TRBD1 (6 bases). Trimming left V 3 bases short and J 4 bases short, with 11 bases between. The CDR3 runs to 14 residues. CDR1 KGHSH and CDR2 LQKENI come from the germline V gene. As DNA, the CDR3 is TGTGCCAGCTCACCCGCGACAGGCCCAGATACGCAGTATTTT. The encoded protein is CASSPATGPDTQYF.

The rearrangement links TRBV13 to TRBJ2-5; TRBD2 might be the D (5 bases). This CDR3 has 13 residues. Germline-derived CDR1 and CDR2 are PRHDT and FYEKMQ (reference sequence). V lost 4 bases to trimming and J lost 5 bases, with 11 bases between them. The CDR3 DNA reads as TGTGCCAGCAGCTCTAGCCCTGAGGAGACCCAGTACTTC. Translated, it gives CASSSSPEETQYF. Using reference TRBV13 and TRBJ2-5 for the parts outside the CDR3, the full variable domain is AAGVIQSPRHLIKEKRETATLKCYPIPRHDTVYWYQQGPGQDPQFLISFYEKMQSDKGSIPDRFSAQQFSDYHSELNMSSLELGDSALYFCASSSSPEETQYFGPGTRLLVL.

In its sample, this clone was seen a few times. The chain recombines TRBV7-9 with TRBJ2-1; D possibly corresponds to TRBD1 (5 bases). The V and J ends lost 3 bases and 2 bases respectively, with 11 bases between them. Germline values: CDR1 SEHNR, CDR2 FQNEAQ (reference sequence). This CDR3 comprises 15 residues. CDR3 sequence reads: CASSFQLGPYNEQFF. DNA for the CDR3: TGTGCCAGCAGCTTCCAGCTGGGGCCCTACAATGAGCAGTTCTTC.

The chain links TRBV28 to TRBJ1-1; weak D call: TRBD1 (5 bases). Trimming shortened V by 6 bases and J by 2 bases, and 13 bases separated the two germline ends. The CDR3 is made up of 14 amino acids. Germline CDR1 reads MDHEN; CDR2 reads SYDVKM. CDR3 in amino acids: CASSTLTENTEAFF. The CDR3 bases are TGTGCCAGCAGCACCCTGACAGAAAACACTGAAGCTTTCTTT.

The rearrangement uses TRBV30 and TRBJ2-1; D possibly corresponds to TRBD1 (5 bases). The germline CDR1 and CDR2 sequences are GTSNPN and SVGIG (reference sequence). V was clipped by 6 bases and J by 2 bases, with 14 bases between them. This CDR3 region has 14 residues. In DNA form, the CDR3 reads TGTGCCTGTTTCAGGGAACAGGCCTACAATGAGCAGTTCTTC. Translated, it gives CACFREQAYNEQFF.

This clone was seen more than once but under ten times. V usage is TRBV5-1 and J usage is TRBJ2-7, with D possibly called TRBD1 or TRBD2 (5 bases each). This CDR3 contains 14 residues. Germline CDR1 reads SGHRS; CDR2 reads YFSETQ. V lost 2 bases to trimming and J lost 6 bases, with 15 bases between them. For the CDR3, the DNA is TGCGCCAGCAGCTTACTACAGGAGGATGGCGAGCAGTACTTC. Its translation: CASSLLQEDGEQYF.

There are a few counts of this clone. This chain links TRBV30 with TRBJ2-5; 12 bases line up with TRBD2. Trimming at V came to 1 base and at J to 3 bases, leaving 9 bases not matched to a gene. CDR3 size: 17 residues. Germline CDR1 is GTSNPN and CDR2 is SVGIG (reference sequence). CDR3 coding DNA: TGTGCCTGGAGTGCCCGCCGGACTAGCGGGACCAAAGAGACCCAGTACTTC. It yields the protein CAWSARRTSGTKETQYF.

This clone was found a few times. The CDR3: CASSLAVSVQETQYF. CDR3 DNA sequence: TGCGCCAGCAGCTTGGCCGTTTCAGTCCAAGAGACCCAGTACTTC. The V gene is TRBV5-1, the J gene TRBJ2-5; unclear D gene. CDR1 SGHRS and CDR2 YFSETQ come from the germline V gene. The V end was cut by 0 bases, the J end by 1 base, with 10 bases between. This CDR3 is built from 15 residues.

This clone came up once. The rearrangement links TRBV7-9 to TRBJ2-4; 11 bases agree with TRBD1. Germline lookup yields CDR1 SEHNR and CDR2 FQNEAQ (reference sequence). Germline trimming cut 5 bases from V and 0 bases from J; bases unmatched to any gene: 3. The CDR3 covers 16 residues. CDR3 DNA sequence: TGTGCCAGCAGCCCAGGGACAGGGGGAGCCAAAAACATTCAGTACTTC. Encoded protein: CASSPGTGGAKNIQYF.

Points on this clone: Other DNA sequences in the sample encode the same CDR3. The genes are TRBV20-1 and TRBJ2-1, with no clear D. This CDR3 has 11 amino acids. Germline values: CDR1 DFQATT, CDR2 SNEGSKA (reference sequence). Trimming left V 6 bases short and J 7 bases short, with 10 bases between. CDR3 coding DNA: TGCAGTGCCCGCCCGTCAAATGAGCAGTTCTTC. It translates to CSARPSNEQFF.

The sample holds a few counts of this clone. J is TRBJ2-4 and V is TRBV15; TRBD1 aligns across 8 bases. V was clipped by 4 bases and J by 3 bases; unmatched bases: 8. Germline V gives CDR1 LNHNV, CDR2 YYDKDF (reference sequence). The CDR3 runs to 16 residues. CDR3: CATSIGAGGHKNIQYF. CDR3 nucleotide sequence: TGTGCCACCAGCATCGGCGCAGGGGGCCACAAAAACATTCAGTACTTC.

The DNA for the CDR3 is TGTGCCAGCAGCCTCCGCTCCGAGACAGGGGGGCAGCAGTTCTTC. Its translation: CASSLRSETGGQQFF. The genes are TRBV9 and TRBJ2-1; 9 bases are a match to TRBD1. Per the germline V gene, CDR1 is SGDLS and CDR2 is YYNGEE. The V segment lost 4 bases and the J segment 11 bases; nucleotides outside the gene matches: 13. CDR3 size: 15 residues. Full variable domain (rest looked up from reference TRBV9 and TRBJ2-1): DSGVTQTPKHLITATGQRVTLRCSPRSGDLSVYWYQQSLDQGLQFLIQYYNGEERAKGNILERFSAQQFPDLHSELNLSSLELGDSALYFCASSLRSETGGQQFFGPGTRLTVL.

A few counts support this clone. The sample has other DNA sequences that encode this CDR3 too. CDR3 region: CASSVSGGSYNEQFF. The CDR3 nucleotides are TGTGCCAGCAGCGTTTCGGGAGGTTCCTACAATGAGCAGTTCTTC. The chain has TRBV9 and TRBJ2-1; TRBD2 matches at 7 bases. This CDR3 region has 15 residues. The junction had 3 bases not matched to a gene; V was cut back by 2 bases and J by 1 base. Germline CDR1 SGDLS, CDR2 YYNGEE.

This clone was seen a few times. CDR3 bases: TGTGCCAGCAGCCTACCGGGACAGGGATACAATGAGCAGTTCTTC. This encodes CASSLPGQGYNEQFF. V usage is TRBV5-5 and J usage is TRBJ2-1, with 9 bases fitting TRBD1. J lost 4 bases, V lost 4 bases, and 6 bases had no gene match. The CDR3 covers 15 residues. CDR1 and CDR2 from the germline V gene are SGHKS and YYEKEE (reference sequence).

In this sample, this clone turned up a few times. The chain joins TRBV7-9 to TRBJ2-2; D ambiguous. The CDR3 covers 13 residues. V lost 1 base to trimming and J lost 6 bases, with 6 bases between them. The germline CDR1 and CDR2 sequences are SEHNR and FQNEAQ (reference sequence). DNA of the CDR3: TGTGCCAGCAGCTTAGAGGACCCCGGGGAGCTGTTTTTT. It encodes CASSLEDPGELFF.

V usage is TRBV9 and J usage is TRBJ2-7, with D tentatively TRBD1 (5 bases). This CDR3 spans 14 amino acids. V was shortened by 4 bases and J by 7 bases, with 18 bases between the two germline ends. Germline V gene data show CDR1 as SGDLS and CDR2 as YYNGEE. CDR3 residues: CASSPIQGLGEQYF. CDR3 sequence (DNA): TGTGCCAGCAGCCCCATTCAGGGCCTGGGGGAGCAGTACTTC.

CDR3 amino acids: CASSPLGTGETQYF. For the CDR3, the DNA is TGTGCCAGCAGCCCCCTTGGGACGGGAGAGACCCAGTACTTC. The chain uses TRBV5-5 and TRBJ2-5; perhaps D is TRBD1 or TRBD2 (5 bases each). CDR1 is SGHKS and CDR2 is YYEKEE in the germline V gene (reference sequence). V was pared by 4 bases and J by 4 bases, with 14 bases between. This CDR3 is built from 14 residues.